The clone carrying this TCR beta chain appeared a few times. Antigen unknown. This sample was taken from a study of T-cell memory formation after mild COVID-19. In the study overall: TCR clusters mostly belonged to single donors. The study, taken as a whole, reports: Pre-infection memory carried some responding clones, suggesting that cross-reactive memory joined. Mainly CM and EM harbored the contracting CD4+ clones; mainly EMRA harbored the CD8+ ones.

In TCRdb, the 5' RACE reads were re-called with MiXCR into one record per CDR3 protein. The top ten clones hold roughly a third of a sample with under 90,000 distinct CDR3 sequences, over 11% of them seen once. V lost 3 bases, J lost 0 bases, and 16 bases stayed unmatched. The V gene's germline CDR1 is SQVTM and CDR2 ANQGSEA. This CDR3 has 19 amino acids. The rearrangement links TRBV29-1 to TRBJ2-3; TRBD1 agrees at 9 bases. Sequencing input: PBMCs or a T cell subset sorted from them (not recorded which). This receptor was identified in an adult woman who had mild COVID-19 (a few samples of this study predate the infection). Cell type and time point are not known. CDR3 nucleotide sequence: TGCAGCGTTGAGAAGGGGGACAGGGTGGCTAGCGACAGCACAGATACGCAGTATTTT. It specifies CSVEKGDRVASDSTDTQYF.